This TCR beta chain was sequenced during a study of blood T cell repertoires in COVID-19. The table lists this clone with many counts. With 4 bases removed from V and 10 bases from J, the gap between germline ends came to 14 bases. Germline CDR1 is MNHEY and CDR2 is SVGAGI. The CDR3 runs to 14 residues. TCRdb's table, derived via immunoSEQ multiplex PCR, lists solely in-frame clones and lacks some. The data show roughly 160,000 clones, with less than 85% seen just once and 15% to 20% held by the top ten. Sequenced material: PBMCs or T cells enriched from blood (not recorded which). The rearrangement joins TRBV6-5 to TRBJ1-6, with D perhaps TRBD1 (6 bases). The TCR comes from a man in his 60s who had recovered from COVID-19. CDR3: CASSSQGIGSPLHF. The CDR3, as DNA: TGTGCCAGCAGTTCACAGGGAATAGGATCACCCCTCCACTTT.